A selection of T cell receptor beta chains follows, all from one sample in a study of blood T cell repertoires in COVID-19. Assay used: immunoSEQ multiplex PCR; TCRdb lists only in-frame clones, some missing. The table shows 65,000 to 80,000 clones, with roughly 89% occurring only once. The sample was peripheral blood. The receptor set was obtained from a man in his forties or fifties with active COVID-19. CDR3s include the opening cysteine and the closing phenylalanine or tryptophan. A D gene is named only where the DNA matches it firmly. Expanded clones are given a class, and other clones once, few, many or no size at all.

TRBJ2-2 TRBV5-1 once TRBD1 TGCGCCAGCAGCTCGGTCGGGACAGGGAACACCGGGGAGCTGTTTTTT CASSSVGTGNTGELFF
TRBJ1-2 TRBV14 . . TGTGCCAGCAGCCAGTCCGCGAGTGGCTACACCTTC CASSQSASGYTF
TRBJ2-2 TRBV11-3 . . TGTGCCAGCAGCTCCTTCGGGGGGCACACCGGGGAGCTGTTTTTT CASSSFGGHTGELFF
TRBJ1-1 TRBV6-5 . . TGTGCCAGCAGTTACGCGAATCAGGGTGGAACTGAAGCTTTCTTT CASSYANQGGTEAFF
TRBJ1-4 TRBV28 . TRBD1 TGTGCCAGCAGCACGTTCGGACAGGGGGGGGCGGAACTGTTTTTT CASSTFGQGGAELFF
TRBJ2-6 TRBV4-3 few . TGCGCCAGCAGCGCCCACGGTCGACTTAACTCTGGGGCCAACGTCCTGACTTTC CASSAHGRLNSGANVLTF
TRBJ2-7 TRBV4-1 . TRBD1 TGCGCCAGCAGCCGCGACAGGGGGCCTTTAGGCGAGCAGTACTTC CASSRDRGPLGEQYF
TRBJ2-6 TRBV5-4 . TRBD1 TGTGCCAGCAGCTTGGGAGGGACAGGGGCTGGGGCCAACGTCCTGACTTTC CASSLGGTGAGANVLTF
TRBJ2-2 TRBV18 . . TGTGCCAGCTCACCACAAAGGAAGGGGATCCCCGGGGAGCTGTTTTTT CASSPQRKGIPGELFF
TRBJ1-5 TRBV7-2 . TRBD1 TGTGCCAGCAGTCGACAGGGAGGAAGACAGCCCCAGCATTTT CASSRQGGRQPQHF
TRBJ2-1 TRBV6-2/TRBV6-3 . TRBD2 TGTGCCAGCAGTTACCCAGGTAGCGGGATTTTCTACAATGAGCAGTTCTTC CASSYPGSGIFYNEQFF
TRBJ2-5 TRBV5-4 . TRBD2 TGTGCCAGCAGCCCCTGGGCTAGCGGGGGTTCGGAGACCCAGTACTTC CASSPWASGGSETQYF
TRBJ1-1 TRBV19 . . TGTGCCAGTAGTTCTCAGGGGAACACTGAAGCTTTCTTT CASSSQGNTEAFF
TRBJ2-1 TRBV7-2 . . TGTGCCAGCAGCCAGGGACGCGGGATGGATAATGAGCAGTTCTTC CASSQGRGMDNEQFF
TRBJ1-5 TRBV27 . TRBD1 TGTGCCAGCAGTTTAGGGGGGACAGGAAATCAGCCCCAGCATTTT CASSLGGTGNQPQHF
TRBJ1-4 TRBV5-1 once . TGCGCCAGCAGCTTGTACGGGAGCGACGGAAAACTGTTTTTT CASSLYGSDGKLFF
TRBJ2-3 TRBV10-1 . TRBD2 TGCGCCAGCAGTGACCTTTCCGGGACTAGCGGGAGCACAGATACGCAGTATTTT CASSDLSGTSGSTDTQYF
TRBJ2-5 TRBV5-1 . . TGCGCCAGCAGTTGGGTAGCCGATCTAGAGACCCAGTACTTC CASSWVADLETQYF